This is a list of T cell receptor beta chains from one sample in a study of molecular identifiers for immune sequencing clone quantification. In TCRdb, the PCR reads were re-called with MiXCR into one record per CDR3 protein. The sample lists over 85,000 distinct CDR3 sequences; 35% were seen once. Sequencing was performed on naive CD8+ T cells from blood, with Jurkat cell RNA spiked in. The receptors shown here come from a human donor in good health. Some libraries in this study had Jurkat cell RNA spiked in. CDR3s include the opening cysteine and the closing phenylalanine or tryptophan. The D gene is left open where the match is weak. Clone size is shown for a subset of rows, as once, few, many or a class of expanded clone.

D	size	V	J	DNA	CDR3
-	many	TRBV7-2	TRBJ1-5	TGTGCCAGCAGCTTAGTCCTCCTAGCGACAGATATTAATCAGCCCCAGCATTTT	CASSLVLLATDINQPQHF
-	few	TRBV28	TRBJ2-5	TGTGCCAGCAGTTCGGCCCTAGTAAGCAAGGGGCCAGAGACCCAGTACTTC	CASSSALVSKGPETQYF
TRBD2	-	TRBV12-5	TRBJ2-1	TGTGCTAGTGCAGCTAGCGGGATACACTACAATGAGCAGTTCTTC	CASAASGIHYNEQFF
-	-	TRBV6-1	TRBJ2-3	TGTGCCAGCAGTTTAGGATTTCGGGGCACAGCTACGCAGTATTTT	CASSLGFRGTATQYF
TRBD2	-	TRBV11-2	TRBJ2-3	TGTGCCAGCAGCTTAGATTGGACTAGCGGGAGGGCCGAAGATACGCAGTATTTT	CASSLDWTSGRAEDTQYF
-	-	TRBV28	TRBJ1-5	TGTGCCAGCAGTTGGGAGGGCATCAATCAGCCCCAGCATTTT	CASSWEGINQPQHF
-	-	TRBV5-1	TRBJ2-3	TGCGCCAGCAGCTTGGACAGCCCGGGCACAGATACGCAGTATTTT	CASSLDSPGTDTQYF
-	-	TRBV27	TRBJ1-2	TGTGCCAGCAGTCCAGTTGGAGGGAGGAACTATGGCTACACCTTC	CASSPVGGRNYGYTF
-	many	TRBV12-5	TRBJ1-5	TGTGCTAGTGGTTCCGGGCCCAATCAGCCCCAGCATTTT	CASGSGPNQPQHF
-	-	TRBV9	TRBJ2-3	TGTGCCAGCAGCCCCTGGGTAGTTTCGCCAGATACGCAGTATTTT	CASSPWVVSPDTQYF